This T cell receptor beta chain was retrieved from a study of T cell changes during pregnancy in multiple sclerosis. Using immunoSEQ multiplex PCR, the repertoire was profiled, and TCRdb retains in-frame clones only, with some absent. The sample lists about 36,000 clones; approximately 90% were seen once. The germline CDR1 and CDR2 sequences are MNHNS and SASEGT. Deletions cut 7 bases from V and 0 bases from J, with 9 bases between. The CDR3 length is 13 residues. The sequence was collected from a female donor with multiple sclerosis, enrolled in a pregnancy study. The input for sequencing was CD4+ T cells from peripheral blood mononuclear cells, taken in the first trimester of pregnancy. This chain connects TRBV6-1 to TRBJ1-1; D might be TRBD1 (5 bases). For the CDR3, the DNA is TGTGCCAGCAAGGGGATTATGAACACTGAAGCTTTCTTT. Encoded protein: CASKGIMNTEAFF.